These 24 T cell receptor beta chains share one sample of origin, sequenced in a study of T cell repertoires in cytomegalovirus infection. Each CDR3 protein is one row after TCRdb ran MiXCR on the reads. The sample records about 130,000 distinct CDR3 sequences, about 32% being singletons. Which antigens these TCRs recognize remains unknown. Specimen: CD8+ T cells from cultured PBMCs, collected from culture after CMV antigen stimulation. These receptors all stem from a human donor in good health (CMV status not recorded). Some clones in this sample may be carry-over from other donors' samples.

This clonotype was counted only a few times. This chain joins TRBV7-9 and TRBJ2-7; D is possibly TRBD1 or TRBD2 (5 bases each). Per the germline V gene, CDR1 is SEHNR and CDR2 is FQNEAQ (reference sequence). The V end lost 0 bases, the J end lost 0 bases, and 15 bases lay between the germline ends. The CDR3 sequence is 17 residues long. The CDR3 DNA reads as TGTGCCAGCAGCTTAGCGACGAGGGGACGATCCTCCTACGAGCAGTACTTC. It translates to CASSLATRGRSSYEQYF.

The CDR3 region has the DNA TGTGCCAGCAGTGAAAGGGCCGGCCTAGCCAAAAACATTCAGTACTTC. This sequence encodes CASSERAGLAKNIQYF. The chain joins TRBV6-1 to TRBJ2-4, with unresolved D. V shed 2 bases and J shed 0 bases, with 11 bases lying between them. CDR1 MNHNS and CDR2 SASEGT come from the germline V gene. The CDR3 sequence is 16 residues long.

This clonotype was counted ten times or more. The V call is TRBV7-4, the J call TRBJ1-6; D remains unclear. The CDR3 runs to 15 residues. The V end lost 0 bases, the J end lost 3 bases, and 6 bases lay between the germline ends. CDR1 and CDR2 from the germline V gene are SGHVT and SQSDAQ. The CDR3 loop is CASSLAASYNSPLHF. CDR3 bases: TGTGCCAGCAGCTTAGCGGCAAGCTATAATTCACCCCTCCACTTT.

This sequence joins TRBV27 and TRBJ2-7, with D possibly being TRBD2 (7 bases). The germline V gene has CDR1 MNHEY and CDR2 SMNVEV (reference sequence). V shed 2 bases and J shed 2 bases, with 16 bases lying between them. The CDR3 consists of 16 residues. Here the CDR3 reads CASSLRGGGITYEQYF. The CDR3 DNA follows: TGTGCCAGCAGTTTAAGGGGGGGGGGGATCACCTACGAGCAGTACTTC.

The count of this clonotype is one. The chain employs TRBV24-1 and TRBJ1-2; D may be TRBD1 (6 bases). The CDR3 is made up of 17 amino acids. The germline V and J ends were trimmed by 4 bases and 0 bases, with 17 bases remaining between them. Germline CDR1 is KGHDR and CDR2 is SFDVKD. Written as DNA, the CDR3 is TGTGCCACCAGTGACCACGGGGCGGGGGACACTAACTATGGCTACACCTTC. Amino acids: CATSDHGAGDTNYGYTF.

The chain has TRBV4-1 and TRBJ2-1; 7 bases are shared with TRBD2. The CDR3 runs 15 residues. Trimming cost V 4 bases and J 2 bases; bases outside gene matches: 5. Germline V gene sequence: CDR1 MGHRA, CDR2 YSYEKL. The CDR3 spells CASSPSSGPYNEQFF. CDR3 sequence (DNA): TGCGCCAGCAGCCCTTCTAGCGGTCCCTACAATGAGCAGTTCTTC.

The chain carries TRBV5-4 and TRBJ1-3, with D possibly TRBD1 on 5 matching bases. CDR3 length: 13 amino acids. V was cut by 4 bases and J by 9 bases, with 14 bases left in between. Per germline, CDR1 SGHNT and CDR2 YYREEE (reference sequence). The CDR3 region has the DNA TGTGCCAGCAGCCCGGGACTTGCTGGCACCATATATTTT. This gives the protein CASSPGLAGTIYF.

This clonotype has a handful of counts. CDR3 amino acids: CASSSGATMSSYEQYF. The CDR3, as DNA: TGTGCCAGCAGCAGTGGGGCGACTATGAGCTCCTACGAGCAGTACTTC. This chain connects TRBV7-9 to TRBJ2-7; D tentatively fits TRBD1 or TRBD2 (5 bases each). With 5 bases removed from V and 0 bases from J, the gap between germline ends came to 17 bases. The CDR3 is made up of 16 amino acids. Germline V lookup: CDR1 SEHNR, CDR2 FQNEAQ (reference sequence).

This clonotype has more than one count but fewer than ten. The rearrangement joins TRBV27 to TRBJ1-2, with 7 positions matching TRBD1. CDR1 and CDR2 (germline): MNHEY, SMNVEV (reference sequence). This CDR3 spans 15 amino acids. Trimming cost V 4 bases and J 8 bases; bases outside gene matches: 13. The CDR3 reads CASSSVTGRPGGYTF. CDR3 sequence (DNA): TGTGCCAGCAGTTCGGTGACAGGGCGACCGGGAGGCTACACCTTC.

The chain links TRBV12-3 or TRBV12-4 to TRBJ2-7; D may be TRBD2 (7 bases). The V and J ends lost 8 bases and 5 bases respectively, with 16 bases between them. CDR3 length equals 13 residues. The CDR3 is CASEWGGGNEQYF. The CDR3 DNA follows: TGTGCCAGCGAGTGGGGAGGGGGGAACGAGCAGTACTTC.

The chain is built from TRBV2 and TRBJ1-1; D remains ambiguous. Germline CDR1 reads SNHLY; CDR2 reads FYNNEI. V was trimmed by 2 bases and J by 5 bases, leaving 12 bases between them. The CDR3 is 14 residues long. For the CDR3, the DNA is TGTGCCAGCAGTGAAACCTCAAGGGTTACTGAAGCTTTCTTT. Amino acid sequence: CASSETSRVTEAFF.

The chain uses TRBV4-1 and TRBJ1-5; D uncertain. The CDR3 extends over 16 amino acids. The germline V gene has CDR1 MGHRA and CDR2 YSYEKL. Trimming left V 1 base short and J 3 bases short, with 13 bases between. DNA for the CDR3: TGCGCCAGCAGCCAAGGAGGTAGCAGCCCCAATCAGCCCCAGCATTTT. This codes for CASSQGGSSPNQPQHF.

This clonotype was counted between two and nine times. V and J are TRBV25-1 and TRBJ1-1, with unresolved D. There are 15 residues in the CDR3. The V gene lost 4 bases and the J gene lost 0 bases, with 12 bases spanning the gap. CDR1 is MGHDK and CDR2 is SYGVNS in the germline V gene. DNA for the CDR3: TGTGCCAGCAGTGGACCCGGGCAGGTGAACACTGAAGCTTTCTTT. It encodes CASSGPGQVNTEAFF.

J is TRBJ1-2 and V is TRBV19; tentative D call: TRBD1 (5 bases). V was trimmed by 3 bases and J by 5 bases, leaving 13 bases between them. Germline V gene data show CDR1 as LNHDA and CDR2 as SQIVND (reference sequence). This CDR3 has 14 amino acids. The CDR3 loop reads CASSIGDPLYGYTF. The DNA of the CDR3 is TGTGCCAGTAGTATTGGGGACCCTCTTTATGGCTACACCTTC.

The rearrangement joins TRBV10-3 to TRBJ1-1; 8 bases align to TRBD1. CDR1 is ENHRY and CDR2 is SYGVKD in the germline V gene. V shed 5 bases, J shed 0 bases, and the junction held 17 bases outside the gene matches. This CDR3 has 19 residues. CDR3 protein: CAISPFGTGAQGMNTEAFF. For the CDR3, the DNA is TGTGCCATCAGTCCCTTCGGGACAGGTGCTCAGGGGATGAACACTGAAGCTTTCTTT.

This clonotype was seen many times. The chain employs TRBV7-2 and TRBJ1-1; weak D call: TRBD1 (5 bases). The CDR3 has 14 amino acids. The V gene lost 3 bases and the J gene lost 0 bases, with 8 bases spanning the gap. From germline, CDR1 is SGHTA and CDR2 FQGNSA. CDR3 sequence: CASSFWGLNTEAFF. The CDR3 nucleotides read TGTGCCAGCAGCTTCTGGGGGTTGAACACTGAAGCTTTCTTT.

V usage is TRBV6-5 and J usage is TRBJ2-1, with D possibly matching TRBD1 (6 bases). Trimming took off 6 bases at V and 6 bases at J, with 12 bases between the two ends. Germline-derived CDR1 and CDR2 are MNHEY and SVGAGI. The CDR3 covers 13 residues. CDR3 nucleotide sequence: TGTGCCAGCAGAACACAGGGACGCAATGAGCAGTTCTTC. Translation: CASRTQGRNEQFF.

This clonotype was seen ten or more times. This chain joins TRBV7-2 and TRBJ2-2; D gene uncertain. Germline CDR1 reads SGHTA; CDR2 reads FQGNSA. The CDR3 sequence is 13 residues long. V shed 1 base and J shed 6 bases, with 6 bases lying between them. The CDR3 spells CASSLGWAGELFF. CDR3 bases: TGTGCCAGCAGCTTAGGTTGGGCCGGGGAGCTGTTTTTT.

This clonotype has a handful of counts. The chain's CDR3 is CASKTGTGFYEQYF. The CDR3 nucleotides read TGTGCCAGCAAAACCGGGACAGGGTTCTACGAGCAGTACTTC. This chain links TRBV6-2 or TRBV6-3 with TRBJ2-7, with 9 bases that match TRBD1. This CDR3 is 14 amino acids long. V lost 7 bases to trimming and J lost 3 bases; unmatched junction nucleotides: 7. Germline CDR1 MNHEY, CDR2 SVGEGT.

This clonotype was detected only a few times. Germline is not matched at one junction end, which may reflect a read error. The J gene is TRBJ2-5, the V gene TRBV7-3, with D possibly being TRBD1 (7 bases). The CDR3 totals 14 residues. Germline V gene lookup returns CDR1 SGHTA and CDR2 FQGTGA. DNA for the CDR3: TGTGCCAGCAGCCTAACCTCGCAGGGGGGGACCCAGTACTTC. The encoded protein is CASSLTSQGGTQYF.

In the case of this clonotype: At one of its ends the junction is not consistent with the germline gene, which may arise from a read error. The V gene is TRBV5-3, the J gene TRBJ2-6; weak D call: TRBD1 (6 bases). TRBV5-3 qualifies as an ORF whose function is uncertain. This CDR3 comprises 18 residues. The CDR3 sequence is CASSLWGLASSGANVLTF. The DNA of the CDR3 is TGTGCCAGCAGCTTGTGGGGGCTAGCCAGCTCTGGGGCCAACGTCCTGACTTTC.

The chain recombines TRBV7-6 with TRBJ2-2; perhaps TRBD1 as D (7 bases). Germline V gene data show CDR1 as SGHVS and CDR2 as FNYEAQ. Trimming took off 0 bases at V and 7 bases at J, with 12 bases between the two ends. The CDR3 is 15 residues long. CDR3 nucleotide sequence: TGTGCCAGCAGCTTAGCGGCAGGGGGGCACGGGGAGCTGTTTTTT. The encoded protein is CASSLAAGGHGELFF.

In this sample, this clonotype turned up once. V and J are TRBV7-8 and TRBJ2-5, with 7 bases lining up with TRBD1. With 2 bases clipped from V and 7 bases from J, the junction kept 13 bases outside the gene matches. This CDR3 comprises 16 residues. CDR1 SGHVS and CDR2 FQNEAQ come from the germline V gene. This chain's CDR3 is CASSLRGQAVLGTQYF. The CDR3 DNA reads TGTGCCAGCAGCTTAAGGGGGCAGGCCGTCTTAGGGACCCAGTACTTC.

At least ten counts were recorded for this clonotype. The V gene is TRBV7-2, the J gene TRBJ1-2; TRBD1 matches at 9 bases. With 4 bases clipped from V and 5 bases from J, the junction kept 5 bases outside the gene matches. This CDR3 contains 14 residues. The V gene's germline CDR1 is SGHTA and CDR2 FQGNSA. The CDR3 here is CASSSQGARYGYTF. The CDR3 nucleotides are TGTGCCAGCAGCTCACAGGGGGCTAGATATGGCTACACCTTC.